Below are 27 T cell receptor beta chains sequenced from a single sample in a study of blood T cells in healthy people across ages. The second PCR ran about 6 to 11 cycles with a sample-barcoded 5' primer and J-beta primers. From the 5' RACE reads, TCRdb called clonotypes with MiXCR, one entry per CDR3 protein. The table has some 1.4 million distinct CDR3 sequences, around two fifths seen once. Sequences were obtained from blood. These receptors were taken from a woman aged 18-35 years in good health.

The chain joins TRBV6-5 to TRBJ1-4; D unclear. The germline V and J ends were trimmed by 6 bases and 8 bases, with 16 bases remaining between them. CDR3 length: 14 residues. Germline loops: CDR1 MNHEY, CDR2 SVGAGI. In DNA, the CDR3 is TGTGCCAGCAGGACCACCTACGGTGAGGAAAAACTGTTTTTT. It yields the protein CASRTTYGEEKLFF.

The CDR3 DNA reads as TGCAGTGCCGATCTAGCGTCCGGGCTACATAGTAATGAGCAGTTCTTC. Translated, it gives CSADLASGLHSNEQFF. The rearrangement joins TRBV29-1 to TRBJ2-1, with a weak D call TRBD2 (6 bases). The CDR3 consists of 16 residues. Germline-derived CDR1 and CDR2 are SQVTM and ANQGSEA.

The sample holds a few counts of this clonotype. V and J are TRBV20-1 and TRBJ2-5; D is undetermined. The CDR3 length is 14 residues. V lost 3 bases to trimming and J lost 0 bases, with 11 bases between them. The germline CDR1 and CDR2 sequences are DFQATT and SNEGSKA (reference sequence). The CDR3 loop reads CSASISLNQETQYF. In nucleotides, the CDR3 is TGCAGTGCTAGTATCTCATTAAACCAAGAGACCCAGTACTTC.

The chain links TRBV7-2 to TRBJ2-3, with 7 bases identical to TRBD1. Looked up from germline, CDR1 is SGHTA and CDR2 is FQGNSA. The CDR3 contains 15 residues. V dropped 5 bases and J dropped 6; count of bases not matched to a gene: 11. The CDR3 region is CASSPRQGLGDTQYF. In nucleotides, the CDR3 is TGTGCCAGCAGCCCCCGACAGGGCCTAGGGGATACGCAGTATTTT.

There are a few counts of this clonotype. The chain uses TRBV20-1 and TRBJ1-2, with D uncertain. The germline gives CDR1 DFQATT, CDR2 SNEGSKA (reference sequence). The CDR3 extends over 13 amino acids. V was cut by 0 bases and J by 4 bases, with 9 bases left in between. CDR3 sequence: CSAREQTSYGYTF. The CDR3 DNA follows: TGCAGTGCTAGAGAACAGACGAGCTATGGCTACACCTTC.

This clonotype was recorded a few times. The genes are TRBV9 and TRBJ2-1; 12 bases fit TRBD2. The germline gives CDR1 SGDLS, CDR2 YYNGEE. Unmatched junction bases numbered 8, after V lost 4 bases and J lost 9 bases. The CDR3 runs 15 residues. This chain's CDR3 is CASSLRTSGVGEQFF. The CDR3 coding sequence is TGTGCCAGCAGCCTCAGGACTAGCGGGGTAGGTGAGCAGTTCTTC.

This clonotype was recorded once. This sequence joins TRBV28 and TRBJ1-1, with 9 nucleotides matching TRBD1. This CDR3 has 14 residues. Unmatched junction bases numbered 8, after V lost 6 bases and J lost 6 bases. Per the germline V gene, CDR1 is MDHEN and CDR2 is SYDVKM. CDR3 amino acids: CASRPGTGYSEAFF. In nucleotides, the CDR3 is TGTGCCAGCAGGCCCGGGACAGGGTACTCTGAAGCTTTCTTT.

This chain joins TRBV6-5 and TRBJ1-2, with 7 bases fitting TRBD1. With 2 bases clipped from V and 5 bases from J, the junction kept 8 bases outside the gene matches. This CDR3 is 15 amino acids long. Germline-derived CDR1 and CDR2 are MNHEY and SVGAGI. Here the CDR3 reads CASSYAYRGEYGYTF. For the CDR3, the DNA is TGTGCCAGCAGTTACGCCTACAGGGGCGAATATGGCTACACCTTC.

CDR3 in DNA: TGTGCCAGCAGTCCCCACACAGGGGGAGGACGGGTGAATGAGCAGTTCTTC. Its translation: CASSPHTGGGRVNEQFF. The chain has TRBV6-6 and TRBJ2-1, with 8 bases aligning to TRBD1. Per the germline V gene, CDR1 is MNHNY and CDR2 is SVGAGI (reference sequence). The CDR3 has 17 amino acids. J was trimmed by 7 bases and V by 5 bases; bases with no gene match: 16.

This clonotype has only a few counts. This sequence joins TRBV25-1 and TRBJ2-3; TRBD2 is a possible D gene (5 bases). Looked up from germline, CDR1 is MGHDK and CDR2 is SYGVNS. The CDR3 is 13 amino acids. Trimming pared 4 bases from V and 5 bases from J, leaving 10 bases between. The CDR3 sequence: CASSGPGEDTQYF. As DNA, the CDR3 is TGTGCCAGCAGTGGGCCCGGGGAAGATACGCAGTATTTT. The entire variable domain, with the rest obtained from reference TRBV25-1 and TRBJ2-3, is as follows: EADIYQTPRYLVIGTGKKITLECSQTMGHDKMYWYQQDPGMELHLIHYSYGVNSTEKGDLSSESTVSRIRTEHFPLTLESARPSHTSQYLCASSGPGEDTQYFGPGTRLTVL.

This clonotype was recorded a few times. The genes are TRBV10-3 and TRBJ1-2; no definite D call. Trimming took off 3 bases at V and 7 bases at J, with 6 bases between the two ends. The CDR3 sequence is 11 residues long. Germline loops: CDR1 ENHRY, CDR2 SYGVKD. The CDR3 spells CAISDSGGYTF. The CDR3 DNA sequence: TGTGCCATCAGTGACTCTGGTGGCTACACCTTC.

This clonotype was counted ten times or more. V and J are TRBV29-1 and TRBJ2-1; TRBD1 is a possible D gene (6 bases). V shed 3 bases and J shed 4 bases, with 10 bases lying between them. The germline V gene has CDR1 SQVTM and CDR2 ANQGSEA. The CDR3 loop spans 13 amino acids. The CDR3 nucleotides are TGCAGCGTTGAGACAGGAGGATACAATGAGCAGTTCTTC. Its translation: CSVETGGYNEQFF.

This clonotype has only a few counts. The chain employs TRBV29-1 and TRBJ2-7; D might be TRBD1 or TRBD2, each matching 5 bases. The CDR3 consists of 13 residues. V was trimmed by 6 bases and J by 0 bases, leaving 12 bases between them. Germline CDR1 and CDR2: SQVTM and ANQGSEA. Here the CDR3 DNA reads TGCAGCGTCGTCGGGGCCCGCTCCTACGAGCAGTACTTC. This sequence encodes CSVVGARSYEQYF.

The V gene is TRBV28, the J gene TRBJ2-1; perhaps TRBD2 as D (5 bases). The V gene's germline CDR1 is MDHEN and CDR2 SYDVKM. Trimming left V 6 bases short and J 9 bases short, with 18 bases between. CDR3 length: 14 residues. The CDR3 loop is CASRGAWAVVEQFF. The CDR3 nucleotides are TGTGCCAGCAGGGGAGCATGGGCGGTGGTTGAGCAGTTCTTC.

This clonotype occurred a few times. The chain joins TRBV12-3 or TRBV12-4 to TRBJ1-2, with D possibly TRBD1 on 5 matching bases. The CDR3 consists of 15 residues. Trimming stripped 6 bases from V and 2 bases from J, with 16 bases between. CDR3 DNA sequence: TGTGCCAGCAGCTCCCGGGACGGTAAAAACTATGGCTACACCTTC. Translating gives CASSSRDGKNYGYTF.

The CDR3 region is CASSPPGQAPGFAEAFF. The DNA of the CDR3 is TGTGCCAGCTCACCACCCGGACAGGCGCCAGGGTTCGCTGAAGCTTTCTTT. The chain carries TRBV18 and TRBJ1-1, with 7 bases identical to TRBD1. CDR3 length: 17 residues. Trimming removed 0 bases from V and 6 bases from J; junction bases left unmatched: 13. The germline V gene encodes CDR1 KGHSH and CDR2 LQKENI.

The CDR3 nucleotides are TGTGCCAGCAGTTTAGGGGACAGGGGGAATCAGCCCCAGCATTTT. It is translated as CASSLGDRGNQPQHF. The chain links TRBV12-3 or TRBV12-4 to TRBJ1-5; TRBD1 matches 11 bases. After removal of 1 base from V and 4 bases from J, the junction contained 0 bases not matched to a gene. This CDR3 is 15 amino acids long.

This clonotype was picked up a small number of times. V gene TRBV5-1 combines with J gene TRBJ2-1; D remains ambiguous. From germline, CDR1 is SGHRS and CDR2 YFSETQ. The CDR3 totals 15 residues. V dropped 3 bases and J dropped 7 bases, with 17 bases sitting between them. Here the CDR3 reads CASSSTGSPTNEQFF. The CDR3 DNA reads as TGCGCCAGCAGCTCCACCGGGTCACCGACTAATGAGCAGTTCTTC.

The chain joins TRBV6-6 to TRBJ2-7; 12 nucleotides align to TRBD2. The J call may not be correct, given that the DNA end is closer to TRBJ2-5. CDR3 length equals 15 residues. From germline, CDR1 is MNHNY and CDR2 SVGAGI (reference sequence). DNA for the CDR3: TGTGCCAGCAACTCCCGACTAGCGGGAGCTGAGACCCAGTACTTC. Its protein is CASNSRLAGAETQYF.

As regards this clonotype: A junction end diverges from the germline sequence, so it may reflect a read error. The chain carries TRBV6-1 and TRBJ2-7, with D uncertain. Germline CDR1 and CDR2: MNHNS and SASEGT. This CDR3 has 14 residues. As DNA, the CDR3 is TGTGCCAGCACTGGATACACCAGCTCCTACAAGCAGTACTTC. Translating it yields CASTGYTSSYKQYF.

This clonotype was detected a few times. The CDR3 sequence is CASSVNRLYNSPLHF. The CDR3 DNA follows: TGTGCCAGCAGTGTAAACAGACTCTATAATTCACCCCTCCACTTT. This chain links TRBV25-1 with TRBJ1-6, with D unresolved. The V and J ends lost 4 bases and 3 bases respectively, with 10 bases between them. The CDR3 sequence is 15 residues long. Germline values: CDR1 MGHDK, CDR2 SYGVNS.

This clonotype was observed a handful of times. The V and J genes are TRBV12-5 and TRBJ2-5; no definite D call. This CDR3 has 14 amino acids. Per germline, CDR1 LGHNT and CDR2 FRNRAP. V shed 5 bases and J shed 0 bases, with 10 bases lying between them. CDR3 bases: TGTGCTAGTGGTCCCCACGAGTACCAAGAGACCCAGTACTTC. It specifies CASGPHEYQETQYF.

The chain combines TRBV6-2 or TRBV6-3 with TRBJ2-1; tentatively, D is TRBD2 (6 bases). Trimming stripped 6 bases from V and 4 bases from J, with 22 bases between. CDR1 and CDR2 from the germline V gene are MNHEY and SVGEGT. This CDR3 comprises 17 residues. Written as DNA, the CDR3 is TGTGCCAGCAGACAAGCGTCCCAGGGCGGGAAATACAATGAGCAGTTCTTC. Translation gives CASRQASQGGKYNEQFF.

The chain combines TRBV6-2 or TRBV6-3 with TRBJ2-5, with 7 bases aligning to TRBD1. The end of the DNA aligns better with TRBJ2-7, so the J call may be wrong. CDR1 MNHEY and CDR2 SVGEGT come from the germline V gene. The CDR3 extends over 15 amino acids. The CDR3 is CATIRDGTAFCEQYF. CDR3 in DNA: TGTGCCACTATTAGAGACGGGACAGCCTTCTGCGAGCAGTACTTC.

In DNA form, the CDR3 reads TGTGCCAGCAGCCCTGGCTCTAGCGGGGGGGCTACCACCGGGGAGCTGTTTTTT. Translated: CASSPGSSGGATTGELFF. The chain is built from TRBV7-9 and TRBJ2-2, with TRBD2 matching over 12 bases. V was pared by 5 bases and J by 4 bases, with 11 bases of the junction left unmatched. Germline lookup yields CDR1 SEHNR and CDR2 FQNEAQ (reference sequence). The CDR3 extends over 18 amino acids. Full variable domain (remainder filled in from reference TRBV7-9 and TRBJ2-2): DTGVSQNPRHKITKRGQNVTFRCDPISEHNRLYWYRQTLGQGPEFLTYFQNEAQLEKSRLLSDRFSAERPKGSFSTLEIQRTEQGDSAMYLCASSPGSSGGATTGELFFGEGSRLTVL.

The chain uses TRBV29-1 and TRBJ2-1; no reliable D call. The DNA end is more similar to TRBJ2-7, so the J call may be wrong. Germline V lookup: CDR1 SQVTM, CDR2 ANQGSEA. The CDR3 totals 16 residues. DNA of the CDR3: TGCAGCGTTGAAGATGGGCCATCTCTCTCCTACAATGAGCAGTACTTC. Translating it yields CSVEDGPSLSYNEQYF.

This clonotype appeared a few times. V and J are TRBV20-1 and TRBJ1-2; TRBD1 aligns across 7 bases. CDR1 is DFQATT and CDR2 is SNEGSKA in the germline V gene (reference sequence). The CDR3 runs 15 residues. The trim removed 3 bases at V and 1 base at J, leaving 8 bases unmatched. Written as DNA, the CDR3 is TGCAGTGCTAGTGATCTACAGGGGAATAACTATGGCTACACCTTC. Its protein is CSASDLQGNNYGYTF.